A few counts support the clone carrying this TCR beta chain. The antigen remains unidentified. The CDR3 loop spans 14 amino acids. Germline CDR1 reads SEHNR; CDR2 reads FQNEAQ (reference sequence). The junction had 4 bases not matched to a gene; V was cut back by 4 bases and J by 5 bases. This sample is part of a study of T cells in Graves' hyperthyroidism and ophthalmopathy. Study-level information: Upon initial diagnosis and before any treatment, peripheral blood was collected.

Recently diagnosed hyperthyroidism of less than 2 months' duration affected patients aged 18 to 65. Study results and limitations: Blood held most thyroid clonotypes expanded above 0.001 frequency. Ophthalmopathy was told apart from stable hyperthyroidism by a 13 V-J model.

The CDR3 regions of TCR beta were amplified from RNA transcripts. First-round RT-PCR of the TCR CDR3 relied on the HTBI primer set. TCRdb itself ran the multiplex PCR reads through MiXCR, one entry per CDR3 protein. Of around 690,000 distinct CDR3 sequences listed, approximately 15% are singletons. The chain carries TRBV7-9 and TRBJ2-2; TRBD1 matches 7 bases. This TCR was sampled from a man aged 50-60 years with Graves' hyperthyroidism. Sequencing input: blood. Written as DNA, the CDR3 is TGTGCCAGCAGCTCGTCAGGGGGAACCGGGGAGCTGTTTTTT. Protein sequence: CASSSSGGTGELFF.